The T cell receptor beta chain described here comes from a study of T cell repertoires in cytomegalovirus infection. Study-wide context: CMV epitopes that were recently identified and HLA-C-restricted were used alongside well-studied HLA-B-restricted ones. In public TCR beta signatures, there were indications of both CMV infection and matching HLA type.

On this clonotype itself: What it recognizes is unknown.

Study-wide findings and caveats: The cumulative frequency of public TCR beta families distinguished individuals who carried CMV together with the relevant HLA.

TCRdb used MiXCR to reprocess the reads, holding one entry per CDR3 protein. The sample includes 900,000 to 950,000 distinct CDR3 sequences, 31% of them seen just once. CDR3 length equals 14 residues. V was clipped by 3 bases and J by 4 bases, with 13 bases between them. Germline assignment: CDR1 DFQATT and CDR2 SNEGSKA (reference sequence). The sequence was collected from a human donor in good health (CMV status not recorded). Some clones in this sample may be carry-over from other donors' samples. The V call is TRBV20-1, the J call TRBJ2-1, with D possibly being TRBD2 (7 bases). This specimen was cultured CD8+ T cells from PBMCs, taken from culture after CMV antigen stimulation. The CDR3, as DNA: TGCAGTGCTAGCGAGGGGGGGTCTTACAATGAGCAGTTCTTC. Translating it yields CSASEGGSYNEQFF.